This paragraph reports one TCR beta chain. In the authors' methods: Reference gene primer amplification gave estimated nucleated cell counts. Here immunoSEQ multiplex PCR was the method, and the copy in TCRdb shows in-frame clones only, minus some. Clone size and V and J calls were adopted from that table, with D and trimming inferred from the DNA. This table has about 87,000 clones, around 83% appearing once. This specimen comes from a study of blood T cell repertoires in COVID-19. Study overall: Acute-phase and convalescent COVID-19 samples originated in the United States, Italy and Spain. PBMCs, B-cell-depleted T cells, or T cells provided the cDNA or gDNA that made up the material.

In germline, CDR1 is MDHEN, CDR2 SYDVKM. The CDR3 has 13 residues. V dropped 6 bases and J dropped 5 bases, with 13 bases sitting between them. V usage is TRBV28 and J usage is TRBJ1-2; D is undetermined. Specimen: peripheral blood. The TCR originated in a woman aged 70 to 79 with acute or convalescent COVID-19. CDR3 protein: CASRLQRLYGYTF. CDR3 bases: TGTGCCAGCAGACTACAACGGTTATATGGCTACACCTTC.